A single sample is the source of the 30 T cell receptor beta chains below, sequenced in a study of early T cells in non-severe SARS-CoV-2 infection. TCRdb reanalysed the 5' RACE reads using MiXCR and keeps one entry per CDR3 protein. The data contain tens of thousands of distinct CDR3 sequences, 12% of them singletons. Source material: whole blood. The receptors come from an adult who was a healthcare worker with PCR-confirmed SARS-CoV-2 infection or an uninfected control (not recorded which).

This clonotype was seen ten or more times. This chain connects TRBV19 to TRBJ2-2; no reliable D call. The CDR3 consists of 14 residues. Deletions cut 8 bases from V and 3 bases from J, with 13 bases between. CDR1 and CDR2 from the germline V gene are LNHDA and SQIVND (reference sequence). The CDR3 bases are TGTGCCAGTTCTGGGCTACAGCACACCGGGGAGCTGTTTTTT. It codes for CASSGLQHTGELFF.

This clonotype turned up a few times. The chain links TRBV29-1 to TRBJ2-2; 7 positions agree with TRBD2. This CDR3 has 12 residues. The trim removed 4 bases at V and 5 bases at J, leaving 1 base unmatched. Germline V gene lookup returns CDR1 SQVTM and CDR2 ANQGSEA. The CDR3 bases are TGCAGCGTTGGCGGGGGAACCGGGGAGCTGTTTTTT. This gives the protein CSVGGGTGELFF.

The chain uses TRBV4-1 and TRBJ1-4; TRBD1 matches at 7 bases. Trimming at V came to 3 bases and at J to 13 bases, leaving 8 bases not matched to a gene. This CDR3 comprises 13 residues. In germline, CDR1 is MGHRA, CDR2 YSYEKL. CDR3 amino acids: CASSQQSGGILFF. The CDR3 DNA sequence: TGCGCCAGCAGCCAGCAGTCAGGGGGTATACTGTTTTTT.

This clonotype has only a few counts. The chain couples TRBV20-1 to TRBJ2-7; D gene ambiguous. Germline V gives CDR1 DFQATT, CDR2 SNEGSKA (reference sequence). The V gene lost 5 bases and the J gene lost 0 bases, with 5 bases spanning the gap. CDR3 length equals 11 residues. The CDR3 region is CSAESSYEQYF. The CDR3 DNA follows: TGCAGTGCTGAAAGCTCCTACGAGCAGTACTTC.

This clonotype has at least ten counts. The V and J genes are TRBV6-1 and TRBJ2-3; D is ambiguous. The CDR3 consists of 12 residues. The germline CDR1 and CDR2 sequences are MNHNS and SASEGT. The V end was cut by 7 bases, the J end by 0 bases, with 5 bases between. The CDR3 reads CASTPSTDTQYF. CDR3 nucleotide sequence: TGTGCCAGCACCCCTAGCACAGATACGCAGTATTTT.

In its sample, this clonotype was seen once. The gene calls are TRBV6-5 and TRBJ1-1; D is unclear. V dropped 4 bases and J dropped 0 bases, with 12 bases sitting between them. Germline CDR1 and CDR2: MNHEY and SVGAGI. There are 15 residues in the CDR3. Written as DNA, the CDR3 is TGTGCCAGCAGTTCGGACGGGCGGGTGAACACTGAAGCTTTCTTT. Translating gives CASSSDGRVNTEAFF.

This clonotype was counted between two and nine times. CDR3 nucleotides: TGTGCCAGCAGCTTAGTGGGGAGCGACGACAGGGATGTCACTTTC. Translating gives CASSLVGSDDRDVTF. V gene TRBV7-2 combines with J gene TRBJ2-6, with 7 bases lining up with TRBD1. The V segment lost 1 base and the J segment 19 bases; nucleotides outside the gene matches: 16. Germline CDR1 and CDR2: SGHTA and FQGNSA. The CDR3 extends over 15 amino acids. The full variable domain, in which reference TRBV7-2 and TRBJ2-6 provide the parts outside the CDR3, is GAGVSQSPSNKVTEKGKDVELRCDPISGHTALYWYRQSLGQGLEFLIYFQGNSAPDKSGLPSDRFSAERTGGSVSTLTIQRTQQEDSAVYLCASSLVGSDDRDVTFGAGSRLTVL.

This clonotype was detected only a few times. The J gene is TRBJ1-1, the V gene TRBV7-9; D possibly corresponds to TRBD1 (6 bases). The V gene lost 5 bases and the J gene lost 2 bases, with 12 bases spanning the gap. CDR1 is SEHNR, CDR2 FQNEAQ, per germline (reference sequence). The CDR3 is made up of 14 amino acids. In DNA form, the CDR3 reads TGTGCCAGCAGCCCCAGGGGCGGAAACACTGAAGCTTTCTTT. It specifies CASSPRGGNTEAFF.

The chain links TRBV12-5 to TRBJ1-2; a weak D match, TRBD1 (5 bases). Trimming took 3 bases from V and 0 from J, leaving 8 bases between them. Looked up from germline, CDR1 is LGHNT and CDR2 is FRNRAP. This CDR3 has 14 residues. The CDR3 loop is CASGFGGPNYGYTF. As DNA, the CDR3 is TGTGCTAGTGGTTTTGGGGGACCTAACTATGGCTACACCTTC.

Many counts were recorded for this clonotype. V usage is TRBV28 and J usage is TRBJ1-2; D unresolved. Looked up from germline, CDR1 is MDHEN and CDR2 is SYDVKM. The germline V and J ends were trimmed by 8 bases and 4 bases, with 8 bases remaining between them. This CDR3 contains 11 residues. The CDR3 DNA sequence: TGTGCCAGCGGATATCGCTATGGCTACACCTTC. Translated, it gives CASGYRYGYTF.

The chain carries TRBV7-9 and TRBJ2-3; 10 bases agree with TRBD2. Germline lookup yields CDR1 SEHNR and CDR2 FQNEAQ (reference sequence). After removal of 3 bases from V and 3 bases from J, the junction contained 0 bases not matched to a gene. This CDR3 region has 14 residues. The CDR3 DNA is TGTGCCAGCAGCTTTAGCGGGAGGACAGATACGCAGTATTTT. Its protein is CASSFSGRTDTQYF. The complete variable domain, with remaining parts taken from reference TRBV7-9 and TRBJ2-3, reads DTGVSQNPRHKITKRGQNVTFRCDPISEHNRLYWYRQTLGQGPEFLTYFQNEAQLEKSRLLSDRFSAERPKGSFSTLEIQRTEQGDSAMYLCASSFSGRTDTQYFGPGTRLTVL.

This clonotype was seen more than once but under ten times. The chain has TRBV16 and TRBJ1-5; the D is unclear. Trimming took 4 bases from V and 4 from J, leaving 11 bases between them. The germline V gene encodes CDR1 KGHSY and CDR2 FQNENV. The CDR3 is 14 amino acids. The CDR3 nucleotides read TGTGCCAGCAGCCCACCCAAAATGAATCAGCCCCAGCATTTT. It codes for CASSPPKMNQPQHF.

This clonotype has just a few counts. This chain connects TRBV20-1 to TRBJ2-4; the D gene is possibly TRBD2 (6 bases). V lost 3 bases, J lost 5 bases, and 14 bases lay in between. The germline CDR1 and CDR2 sequences are DFQATT and SNEGSKA (reference sequence). This CDR3 has 14 amino acids. The CDR3 loop is CSARVAAYENIQYF. Written as DNA, the CDR3 is TGCAGTGCTAGGGTAGCGGCTTATGAAAACATTCAGTACTTC.

Ten or more counts support this clonotype. The V call is TRBV10-3, the J call TRBJ2-5, with D maybe TRBD2 (5 bases). The V end was cut by 9 bases, the J end by 2 bases, with 10 bases between. From germline, CDR1 is ENHRY and CDR2 SYGVKD. This CDR3 is 12 amino acids long. The CDR3 nucleotides are TGTGCCATAATGGGAGAACAAGAGACCCAGTACTTC. As protein: CAIMGEQETQYF.

The rearrangement joins TRBV2 to TRBJ2-7, with a tentative D call TRBD1 (5 bases). This CDR3 has 11 amino acids. Germline V gene lookup returns CDR1 SNHLY and CDR2 FYNNEI. Trimming removed 7 bases from V and 4 bases from J, with 8 bases in between. CDR3 nucleotide sequence: TGTGCCAGCACCCAGGGATACGAGCAGTACTTC. Amino acids: CASTQGYEQYF.

In regard to this clonotype: A much larger clone lies one base from this, so it may be a read error. The CDR3 DNA sequence: TGCAGCGTTCAAAGACTAGCGGGGGTACAAAAGACCCAGTACTTC. Its translation: CSVQRLAGVQKTQYF. The gene calls are TRBV29-1 and TRBJ2-5, with TRBD2 identical over 12 bases. The CDR3 length is 15 residues. The trim removed 5 bases at V and 6 bases at J, leaving 10 bases unmatched. Germline V gene sequence: CDR1 SQVTM, CDR2 ANQGSEA.

A few counts support this clonotype. V is TRBV15 and J is TRBJ1-1, with D possibly TRBD1 on 5 matching bases. V lost 2 bases, J lost 2 bases, and 12 bases lay in between. The CDR3 spans 15 residues. Germline loops: CDR1 LNHNV, CDR2 YYDKDF (reference sequence). CDR3 DNA sequence: TGTGCCACCAGCAGACTGGCGGGGGTTAACACTGAAGCTTTCTTT. Its protein product is CATSRLAGVNTEAFF.

The gene calls are TRBV4-1 and TRBJ1-6; no reliable D call. Germline values: CDR1 MGHRA, CDR2 YSYEKL. CDR3 length equals 14 residues. With 1 base removed from V and 10 bases from J, the gap between germline ends came to 11 bases. CDR3 DNA sequence: TGCGCCAGCAGCCAAGGCCCCGGGAAGTCACCCCTCCACTTT. Translated: CASSQGPGKSPLHF.

This clonotype was detected a few times. DNA of the CDR3: TGCAGTGCTAGCGTTCCGGGACACCAAGGAGGTGAGCAGTTCTTC. This codes for CSASVPGHQGGEQFF. The chain couples TRBV20-1 to TRBJ2-1, with a possible D match to TRBD1 (6 bases). Trimming shortened V by 3 bases and J by 9 bases, and 21 bases separated the two germline ends. Germline loops: CDR1 DFQATT, CDR2 SNEGSKA (reference sequence). The length of the CDR3 is 15 residues.

This clonotype occurred a few times. The chain joins TRBV29-1 to TRBJ2-1, with 10 bases identical to TRBD2. Germline V gene lookup returns CDR1 SQVTM and CDR2 ANQGSEA. CDR3 size: 14 residues. V was pared by 8 bases and J by 4 bases, with 8 bases of the junction left unmatched. The CDR3 loop reads CSTKTSGPYNEQFF. The CDR3 DNA follows: TGCAGCACGAAGACTAGCGGGCCTTACAATGAGCAGTTCTTC.

This clonotype was seen more than once but under ten times. The V call is TRBV28, the J call TRBJ2-7; D is perhaps TRBD1 (5 bases). The ends were cut back, 1 base at V and 4 bases at J, with 11 bases in the middle. The length of the CDR3 is 14 residues. The germline V gene encodes CDR1 MDHEN and CDR2 SYDVKM. As DNA, the CDR3 is TGTGCCAGCAGTTTATTGCCAGGGTTGTACGAGCAGTACTTC. Protein product: CASSLLPGLYEQYF.

The chain uses TRBV4-1 and TRBJ1-5; no clear D. Germline values: CDR1 MGHRA, CDR2 YSYEKL. Between the trimmed V and J ends, which lost 2 bases and 10 bases, there was a span of 12 bases. The CDR3 is 13 residues long. The CDR3 sequence is CASSQSLSTPQHF. CDR3 sequence (DNA): TGCGCCAGCAGCCAATCCCTTTCAACCCCCCAGCATTTT.

In this sample, this clonotype turned up a few times. The chain employs TRBV11-2 and TRBJ2-3; D perhaps matches TRBD2 (5 bases). This CDR3 contains 13 residues. V was shortened by 5 bases and J by 6 bases, with 12 bases between the two germline ends. In germline, CDR1 is SGHAT, CDR2 FQNNGV. Here the CDR3 DNA reads TGTGCCAGCAGCCACGCGGGCGCCGATACGCAGTATTTT. It specifies CASSHAGADTQYF.

The chain links TRBV12-3 or TRBV12-4 to TRBJ1-1; D is unresolved. The CDR3 is made up of 14 amino acids. The V and J ends lost 6 bases and 1 base respectively, with 12 bases between them. The CDR3 nucleotides are TGTGCCAGCAGATTGGACGGAGGGAACACTGAAGCTTTCTTT. Its translation is CASRLDGGNTEAFF.

This clonotype was detected a few times. The chain has TRBV7-8 and TRBJ1-5; the match to TRBD1 covers 7 bases. CDR1 and CDR2 from the germline V gene are SGHVS and FQNEAQ. This CDR3 comprises 16 residues. Trimming cost V 1 base and J 9 bases; bases outside gene matches: 12. The CDR3 bases are TGTGCCAGCAGCTTAGTCGGACAGGCGGGTTTTGGGCCCCAGCATTTT. Translating it yields CASSLVGQAGFGPQHF.

Ten or more counts support this clonotype. The CDR3 is CASSSSADSPLHF. DNA for the CDR3: TGTGCCAGCAGCTCATCGGCGGATTCACCCCTCCACTTT. This chain uses TRBV7-9 with TRBJ1-6; D remains ambiguous. This CDR3 region has 13 residues. V was shortened by 4 bases and J by 8 bases, with 9 bases between the two germline ends. The V gene's germline CDR1 is SEHNR and CDR2 FQNEAQ (reference sequence).

The genes are TRBV11-2 and TRBJ2-3; D assignment may be TRBD1 or TRBD2 (6 bases each). Between the trimmed V and J ends, which lost 8 bases and 6 bases, there was a span of 12 bases. The CDR3 is 12 residues long. CDR1 is SGHAT and CDR2 is FQNNGV in the germline V gene. CDR3 protein: CASGGRTDTQYF. The CDR3 DNA reads as TGTGCCAGCGGGGGGCGGACGGATACGCAGTATTTT.

V and J are TRBV5-1 and TRBJ2-7; 7 bases are shared with TRBD2. Losses at the gene ends were 4 bases for V and 6 bases for J; bases not matched to a gene: 13. CDR1 SGHRS and CDR2 YFSETQ come from the germline V gene. This CDR3 is 15 amino acids long. The CDR3: CASSPRLATLVEQYF. The CDR3 DNA reads as TGCGCCAGCAGCCCGAGACTAGCCACCCTTGTCGAGCAGTACTTC. The whole variable domain, remainder taken from reference TRBV5-1 and TRBJ2-7, is KAGVTQTPRYLIKTRGQQVTLSCSPISGHRSVSWYQQTPGQGLQFLFEYFSETQRNKGNFPGRFSGRQFSNSRSEMNVSTLELGDSALYLCASSPRLATLVEQYFGPGTRLTVT.

The chain links TRBV11-2 to TRBJ2-7; 14 positions agree with TRBD2. Per germline, CDR1 SGHAT and CDR2 FQNNGV. The CDR3 consists of 17 residues. With 4 bases clipped from V and 0 bases from J, the junction kept 5 bases outside the gene matches. The DNA for the CDR3 is TGTGCCAGCAGCTCCCGGACTAGCGGGAGGAGCTCCTACGAGCAGTACTTC. Translated: CASSSRTSGRSSYEQYF.

This clonotype was picked up a small number of times. The chain combines TRBV11-1 with TRBJ2-1; 7 nucleotides match TRBD2. CDR3 length equals 12 residues. CDR1 is SGHAT, CDR2 FQDESV, per germline (reference sequence). The junction had 3 bases not matched to a gene; V was cut back by 5 bases and J by 8 bases. CDR3: CASSPRGDEQFF. In DNA form, the CDR3 reads TGTGCCAGCAGCCCCCGGGGGGATGAGCAGTTCTTC.